The clone carrying this T cell receptor beta chain was seen ten or more times. Its antigen is still unknown. This sample is drawn from a study of T-cell reconstitution after alpha-beta-depleted transplantation in children. The study's findings and limits: There were some patients whose high TCRbeta diversity at day 60 came from surviving recipient T cells and thymic progenitors. T cells produced anew were the main source of T-cell counts and diversity one year after transplant.

Germline values: CDR1 KGHSH, CDR2 LQKENI. The CDR3 is 15 residues long. V was clipped by 0 bases and J by 6 bases, with 14 bases between them. Library preparation (for TCRbeta) was performed with unique molecular identifiers. In TCRdb, the PCR reads were re-called with MiXCR into one record per CDR3 protein. The sample consists of roughly 160,000 distinct CDR3 sequences, 11% of them appearing once. The origin of this receptor is a boy younger than 10 with acute myeloid leukemia, due to receive a stem cell transplant. Sample: PBMCs, taken before TCRalphabeta/CD19-depleted stem cell transplant. The chain is built from TRBV18 and TRBJ1-1; TRBD1 is a possible D gene (5 bases). CDR3 in DNA: TGTGCCAGCTCACCACCGGAGGCGGGGGGGGCTGAAGCTTTCTTT. It encodes CASSPPEAGGAEAFF.